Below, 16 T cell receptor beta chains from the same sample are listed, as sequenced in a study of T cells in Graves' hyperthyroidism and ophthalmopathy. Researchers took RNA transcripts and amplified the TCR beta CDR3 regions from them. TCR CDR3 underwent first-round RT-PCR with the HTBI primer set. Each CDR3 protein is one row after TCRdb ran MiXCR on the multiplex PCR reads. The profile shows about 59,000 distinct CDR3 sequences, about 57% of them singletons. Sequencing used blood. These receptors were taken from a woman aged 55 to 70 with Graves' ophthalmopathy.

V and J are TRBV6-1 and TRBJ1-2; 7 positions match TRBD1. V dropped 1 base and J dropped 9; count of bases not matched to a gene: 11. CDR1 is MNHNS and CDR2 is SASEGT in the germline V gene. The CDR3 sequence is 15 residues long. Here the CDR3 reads CASSEGQGHINRYTF. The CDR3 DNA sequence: TGTGCCAGCAGTGAAGGACAGGGACACATTAATCGCTACACCTTC.

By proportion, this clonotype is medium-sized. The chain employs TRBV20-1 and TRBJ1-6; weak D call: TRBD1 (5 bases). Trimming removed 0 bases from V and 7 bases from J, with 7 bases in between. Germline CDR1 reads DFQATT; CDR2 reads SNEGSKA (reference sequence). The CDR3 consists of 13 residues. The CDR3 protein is CSARDYRNSPLHF. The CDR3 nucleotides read TGCAGTGCTAGAGATTACAGGAATTCACCCCTCCACTTT.

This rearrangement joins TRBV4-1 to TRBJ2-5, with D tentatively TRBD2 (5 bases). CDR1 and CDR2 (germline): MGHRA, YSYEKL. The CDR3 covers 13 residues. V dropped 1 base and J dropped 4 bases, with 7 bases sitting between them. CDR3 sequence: CASSQGAGETQYF. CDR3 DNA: TGCGCCAGCAGCCAAGGGGCGGGAGAGACCCAGTACTTC.

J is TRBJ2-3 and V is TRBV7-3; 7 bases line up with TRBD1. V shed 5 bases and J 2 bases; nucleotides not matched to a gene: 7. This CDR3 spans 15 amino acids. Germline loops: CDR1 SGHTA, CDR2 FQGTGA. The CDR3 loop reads CASSQGQVDTDTQYF. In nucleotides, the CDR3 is TGTGCCAGCAGCCAAGGACAGGTGGACACAGATACGCAGTATTTT.

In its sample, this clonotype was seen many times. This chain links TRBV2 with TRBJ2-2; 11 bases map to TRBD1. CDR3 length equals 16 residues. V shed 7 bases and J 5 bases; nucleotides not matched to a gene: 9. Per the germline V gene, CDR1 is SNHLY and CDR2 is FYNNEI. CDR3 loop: CASILRDRGETGELFF. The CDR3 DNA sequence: TGTGCCAGCATCCTCCGGGACAGGGGGGAGACCGGGGAGCTGTTTTTT.

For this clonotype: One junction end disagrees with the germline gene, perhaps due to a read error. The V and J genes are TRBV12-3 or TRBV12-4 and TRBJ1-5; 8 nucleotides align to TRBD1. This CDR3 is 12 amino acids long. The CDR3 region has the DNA TGTGCCGGCAGACAGGGGAGGCAGCCCCAGCATTTT. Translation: CAGRQGRQPQHF.

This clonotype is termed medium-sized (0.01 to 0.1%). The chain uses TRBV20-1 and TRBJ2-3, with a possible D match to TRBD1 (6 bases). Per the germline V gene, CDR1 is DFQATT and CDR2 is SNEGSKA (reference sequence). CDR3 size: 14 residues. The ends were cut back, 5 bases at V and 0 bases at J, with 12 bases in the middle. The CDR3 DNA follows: TGCAGTGCTGATACAGGGTGGAGCACAGATACGCAGTATTTT. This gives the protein CSADTGWSTDTQYF.

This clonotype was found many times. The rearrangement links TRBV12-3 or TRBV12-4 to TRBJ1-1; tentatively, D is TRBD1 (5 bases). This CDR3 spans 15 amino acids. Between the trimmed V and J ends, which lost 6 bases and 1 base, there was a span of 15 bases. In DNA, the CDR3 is TGTGCCAGCAGCACGGGGGGGGGAGGGAACACTGAAGCTTTCTTT. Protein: CASSTGGGGNTEAFF.

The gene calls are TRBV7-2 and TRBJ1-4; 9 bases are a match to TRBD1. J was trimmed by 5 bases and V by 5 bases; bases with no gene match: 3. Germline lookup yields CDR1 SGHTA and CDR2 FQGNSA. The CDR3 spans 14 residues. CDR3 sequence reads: CASSNGTGNEKLFF. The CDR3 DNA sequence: TGTGCCAGCAGCAACGGGACAGGGAATGAAAAACTGTTTTTT.

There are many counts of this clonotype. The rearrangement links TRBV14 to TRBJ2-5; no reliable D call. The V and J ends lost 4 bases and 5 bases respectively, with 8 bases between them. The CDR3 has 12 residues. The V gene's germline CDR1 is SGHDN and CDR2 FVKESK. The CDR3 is CASSRLGETQYF. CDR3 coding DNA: TGTGCCAGCAGCCGTCTCGGGGAGACCCAGTACTTC. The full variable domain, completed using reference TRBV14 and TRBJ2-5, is EAGVTQFPSHSVIEKGQTVTLRCDPISGHDNLYWYRRVMGKEIKFLLHFVKESKQDESGMPNNRFLAERTGGTYSTLKVQPAELEDSGVYFCASSRLGETQYFGPGTRLLVL.

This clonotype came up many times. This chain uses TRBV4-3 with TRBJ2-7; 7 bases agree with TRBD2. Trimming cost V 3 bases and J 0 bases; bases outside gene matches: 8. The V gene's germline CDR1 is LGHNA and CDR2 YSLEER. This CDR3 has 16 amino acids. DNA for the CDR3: TGCGCCAGCAGCCACCGCCTAGCGGATAGCTCCTACGAGCAGTACTTC. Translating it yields CASSHRLADSSYEQYF.

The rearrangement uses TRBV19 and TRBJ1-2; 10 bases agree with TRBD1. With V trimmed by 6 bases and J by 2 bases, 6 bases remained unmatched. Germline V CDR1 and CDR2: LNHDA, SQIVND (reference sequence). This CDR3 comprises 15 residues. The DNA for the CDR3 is TGTGCCAGTAGCATCACGGGACAGGGGAACTATGGCTACACCTTC. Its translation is CASSITGQGNYGYTF.

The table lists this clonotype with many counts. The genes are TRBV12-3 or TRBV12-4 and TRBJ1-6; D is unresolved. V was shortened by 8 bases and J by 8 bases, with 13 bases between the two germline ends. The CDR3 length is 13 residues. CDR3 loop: CASQQNRYSPLHF. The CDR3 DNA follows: TGTGCCAGCCAACAGAATCGATATTCACCCCTCCACTTT.

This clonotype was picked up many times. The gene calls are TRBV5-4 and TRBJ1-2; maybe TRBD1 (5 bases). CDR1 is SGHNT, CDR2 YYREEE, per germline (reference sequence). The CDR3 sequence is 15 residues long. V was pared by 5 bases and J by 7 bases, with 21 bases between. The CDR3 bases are TGTGCCAGCAGTCTGCCCTGGAGAGGGGAGGGTGGCTACACCTTC. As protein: CASSLPWRGEGGYTF.

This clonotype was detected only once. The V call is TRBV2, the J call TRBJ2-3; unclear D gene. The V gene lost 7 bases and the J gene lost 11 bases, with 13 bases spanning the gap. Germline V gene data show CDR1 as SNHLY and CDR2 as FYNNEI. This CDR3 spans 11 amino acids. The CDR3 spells CASTPAYEQYF. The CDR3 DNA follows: TGTGCCAGCACCCCCGCATATGAGCAGTATTTT.

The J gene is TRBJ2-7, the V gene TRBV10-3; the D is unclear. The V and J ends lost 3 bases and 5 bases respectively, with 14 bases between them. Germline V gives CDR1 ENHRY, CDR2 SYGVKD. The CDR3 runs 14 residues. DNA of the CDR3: TGTGCCATCAGTGATTTTAGGAGAGACCACGAGCAGTACTTC. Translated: CAISDFRRDHEQYF.